One sample yielded the 22 T cell receptor beta chains listed below, sequenced in a study of blood T cell repertoires in COVID-19. Produced via immunoSEQ multiplex PCR; TCRdb's table is partial and in-frame only. The top ten clones hold about 5.1% of a sample with roughly 86,000 clones, approximately 86% of them seen once. Sequences were obtained from peripheral blood. Source of these receptors: a man aged 35-49 years with acute or convalescent COVID-19.

This chain links TRBV6-5 with TRBJ1-2, with no clear D. The germline V and J ends were trimmed by 2 bases and 6 bases, with 10 bases remaining between them. This CDR3 has 13 amino acids. CDR1 is MNHEY, CDR2 SVGAGI, per germline. In nucleotides, the CDR3 is TGTGCCAGCAGTTACGGAGCCTCCGATGGCTACACCTTC. Its translation is CASSYGASDGYTF.

J is TRBJ1-2 and V is TRBV5-1; D remains unclear. Trimming stripped 0 bases from V and 0 bases from J, with 9 bases between. Germline V gene data show CDR1 as SGHRS and CDR2 as YFSETQ. The length of the CDR3 is 15 residues. The CDR3 region has the DNA TGCGCCAGCAGCTTGGTTCTAGGATCTAACTATGGCTACACCTTC. Residues: CASSLVLGSNYGYTF.

This clone was seen only once. Written as DNA, the CDR3 is TGTGCCAGTAGTATATCTTCGGGACTAGCGGGAACCAATGAGCAGTTCTTC. It translates to CASSISSGLAGTNEQFF. The chain recombines TRBV19 with TRBJ2-1; 13 nucleotides align to TRBD2. CDR1 is LNHDA, CDR2 SQIVND, per germline (reference sequence). This CDR3 contains 17 residues. V was pared by 2 bases and J by 6 bases, with 7 bases of the junction left unmatched.

The V gene is TRBV4-3, the J gene TRBJ1-1, with 7 nucleotides matching TRBD1. Trimming took 4 bases from V and 4 from J; bases not matched to a gene: 3. This CDR3 has 13 amino acids. Germline V gene lookup returns CDR1 LGHNA and CDR2 YSLEER. CDR3 protein: CASSREGATEAFF. The DNA of the CDR3 is TGCGCCAGCAGCCGAGAGGGGGCCACTGAAGCTTTCTTT.

CDR3 DNA sequence: TGTGCCAGCAGCGTAGGCCAGCGGGGGACCGAGACCCAGTACTTC. Encoded protein: CASSVGQRGTETQYF. The rearrangement joins TRBV9 to TRBJ2-5; 8 bases line up with TRBD2. The V segment lost 0 bases and the J segment 5 bases; nucleotides outside the gene matches: 6. The CDR3 is 15 amino acids. Germline lookup yields CDR1 SGDLS and CDR2 YYNGEE.

This chain links TRBV2 with TRBJ1-5, with a possible D match to TRBD1 (6 bases). CDR3 length equals 15 residues. Trimming left V 5 bases short and J 6 bases short, with 17 bases between. From germline, CDR1 is SNHLY and CDR2 FYNNEI. This chain's CDR3 is CASSQPGQQAQPQHF. The CDR3 DNA reads TGTGCCAGCAGTCAACCGGGACAACAGGCTCAGCCCCAGCATTTT.

The chain uses TRBV19 and TRBJ2-2; 10 bases match TRBD2. V dropped 4 bases and J dropped 1; count of bases not matched to a gene: 6. Looked up from germline, CDR1 is LNHDA and CDR2 is SQIVND (reference sequence). This CDR3 has 17 amino acids. The CDR3 loop is CASSTSRLAGNTGELFF. The CDR3 DNA reads as TGTGCCAGTAGTACGTCCAGACTAGCGGGGAACACCGGGGAGCTGTTTTTT.

The rearrangement joins TRBV6-5 to TRBJ1-4; no definite D call. The CDR3 contains 13 residues. Looked up from germline, CDR1 is MNHEY and CDR2 is SVGAGI. Trimming pared 3 bases from V and 10 bases from J, leaving 12 bases between. CDR3 nucleotides: TGTGCCAGCAGTTATGAATTGAGAGGAAAACTGTTTTTT. This translates into CASSYELRGKLFF.

The J gene is TRBJ2-7, the V gene TRBV4-2, with TRBD2 matching 7 bases. Germline CDR1 reads LGHNA; CDR2 reads YNFKEQ. The CDR3 is made up of 14 amino acids. Germline trimming cut 3 bases from V and 2 bases from J; bases unmatched to any gene: 4. The CDR3 DNA follows: TGTGCCAGCAGCCAGGGAGGGGCGCCCTACGAGCAGTACTTC. Translated, it gives CASSQGGAPYEQYF.

This chain uses TRBV6-2 or TRBV6-3 with TRBJ2-5; tentative D call: TRBD2 (7 bases). Trimming stripped 1 base from V and 7 bases from J, with 13 bases between. Germline V CDR1 and CDR2: MNHEY, SVGEGT. The CDR3 is 14 residues long. The DNA for the CDR3 is TGTGCCAGCAGTTACTGGGGGGGCGGACGGACCCAGTACTTC. It is translated as CASSYWGGGRTQYF.

This chain connects TRBV7-2 to TRBJ1-5, with D hard to call. The CDR3 totals 14 residues. The germline V and J ends were trimmed by 1 base and 3 bases, with 7 bases remaining between them. Germline-derived CDR1 and CDR2 are SGHTA and FQGNSA. The CDR3 nucleotides read TGTGCCAGCAGCTTAGAGAGTTCCAATCAGCCCCAGCATTTT. This sequence encodes CASSLESSNQPQHF.

This rearrangement joins TRBV19 to TRBJ1-5; D perhaps matches TRBD1 (5 bases). The CDR3 runs 15 residues. The V gene's germline CDR1 is LNHDA and CDR2 SQIVND (reference sequence). V lost 8 bases to trimming and J lost 3 bases, with 17 bases between them. CDR3 in amino acids: CASRQQIGHNQPQHF. Here the CDR3 DNA reads TGTGCCAGTCGACAGCAGATAGGACACAATCAGCCCCAGCATTTT.

The chain couples TRBV7-2 to TRBJ2-5; 13 nucleotides match TRBD2. The CDR3 extends over 15 amino acids. Trimming at V came to 5 bases and at J to 2 bases, leaving 2 bases not matched to a gene. Germline V gives CDR1 SGHTA, CDR2 FQGNSA. CDR3 DNA: TGTGCCAGCAGCACTAGCGGGGGGGCACAAGAGACCCAGTACTTC. Its translation is CASSTSGGAQETQYF.

The chain recombines TRBV6-2 or TRBV6-3 with TRBJ2-7, with D hard to call. Trimming shortened V by 4 bases and J by 4 bases, and 11 bases separated the two germline ends. There are 13 residues in the CDR3. Germline V lookup: CDR1 MNHEY, CDR2 SVGEGT. This chain's CDR3 is CASSLTPHYEQYF. CDR3 nucleotides: TGTGCCAGCAGTTTGACTCCGCATTACGAGCAGTACTTC.

The chain carries TRBV27 and TRBJ2-3; 11 bases are shared with TRBD2. V shed 3 bases, J shed 8 bases, and the junction held 7 bases outside the gene matches. CDR1 MNHEY and CDR2 SMNVEV come from the germline V gene (reference sequence). CDR3 length: 15 residues. The CDR3 nucleotides are TGTGCCAGCAGTTTTCTGACTAGCGGGAAGGGTACGCAGTATTTT. This sequence encodes CASSFLTSGKGTQYF.

The CDR3 DNA reads TGTGCCAGCAGTTACTCAGGGACAGATGGCTACACCTTC. Its translation is CASSYSGTDGYTF. The V gene is TRBV6-6, the J gene TRBJ1-2; 7 nucleotides line up with TRBD1. Germline assignment: CDR1 MNHNY and CDR2 SVGAGI (reference sequence). The V gene end was trimmed by 0 bases and the J gene end by 6 bases; junction bases not matched to a gene: 1. The CDR3 has 13 amino acids.

The chain employs TRBV6-4 and TRBJ1-2; tentative D call: TRBD1 (6 bases). The V end lost 5 bases, the J end lost 0 bases, and 10 bases lay between the germline ends. The CDR3 runs to 14 residues. Germline values: CDR1 MRHNA, CDR2 SNTAGT. DNA of the CDR3: TGTGCCAGCAGTACAGGGCTAACTAACTATGGCTACACCTTC. This translates into CASSTGLTNYGYTF.

The chain couples TRBV3-1 (or the pseudogene TRBV3-2) to TRBJ1-5; D possibly corresponds to TRBD1 (5 bases). The germline CDR1 and CDR2 sequences are LGHDT and YNNKEL (reference sequence). The V gene lost 4 bases and the J gene lost 6 bases, with 10 bases spanning the gap. The CDR3 spans 13 residues. CDR3 sequence (DNA): TGTGCCAGCAGCCCTCCCGGGGGTCAGCCCCAGCATTTT. Amino acid sequence: CASSPPGGQPQHF.

The chain employs TRBV5-1 and TRBJ1-1, with 7 bases that match TRBD1. Germline V gene lookup returns CDR1 SGHRS and CDR2 YFSETQ. This CDR3 spans 15 amino acids. V trimming: 0 bases; J trimming: 4 bases; junction bases outside the gene matches: 6. The CDR3 reads CASSLEGGGLTEAFF. CDR3 nucleotide sequence: TGCGCCAGCAGCTTGGAAGGGGGCGGACTCACTGAAGCTTTCTTT.

The chain has TRBV29-1 and TRBJ1-1; weak D call: TRBD1 (6 bases). Germline CDR1 SQVTM, CDR2 ANQGSEA. The V and J ends lost 0 bases and 4 bases respectively, with 15 bases between them. This CDR3 is built from 15 residues. The CDR3 spells CSVEEAGEIVTEAFF. The CDR3 nucleotides are TGCAGCGTTGAAGAGGCAGGGGAGATTGTCACTGAAGCTTTCTTT.

The V and J genes are TRBV7-9 and TRBJ1-5; 12 bases fit TRBD1. The CDR3 length is 18 residues. The germline CDR1 and CDR2 sequences are SEHNR and FQNEAQ (reference sequence). V shed 1 base and J 0 bases; nucleotides not matched to a gene: 4. CDR3 region: CASSLGDRGLYSNQPQHF. The CDR3, as DNA: TGTGCCAGCAGCTTAGGGGACAGGGGGCTATATAGCAATCAGCCCCAGCATTTT.

V is TRBV9 and J is TRBJ2-2, with D possibly being TRBD2 (5 bases). The CDR3 is made up of 15 amino acids. Trimming left V 1 base short and J 7 bases short, with 14 bases between. The germline V gene encodes CDR1 SGDLS and CDR2 YYNGEE. CDR3 sequence reads: CASSVSGAAVGELFF. In DNA, the CDR3 is TGTGCCAGCAGCGTAAGCGGCGCAGCGGTCGGGGAGCTGTTTTTT.